The subject of this entry is one T cell receptor beta chain. The sample originates from a study of shared clonotypes between healthy human individuals. The assay was immunoSEQ multiplex PCR, and TCRdb's table has in-frame clones only and misses some. The sample carries 980,000 or so clones, 76% recorded once. Sequenced input: memory CD4+ T cells sorted from blood. Subset here: CD45RA-negative fraction. The sequence came from a man between 18 and 29 years old in good health.

This CDR3 is CASSSWTGGHSEAFF. The CDR3 coding sequence is TGTGCCAGCAGTTCCTGGACAGGGGGGCATTCGGAAGCTTTCTTT. J is TRBJ1-1 and V is TRBV6-6, with 10 bases that match TRBD1. V lost 4 bases and J lost 8; bases outside the gene matches: 10. Germline CDR1 reads MNHNY; CDR2 reads SVGAGI (reference sequence). The CDR3 sequence is 15 residues long.